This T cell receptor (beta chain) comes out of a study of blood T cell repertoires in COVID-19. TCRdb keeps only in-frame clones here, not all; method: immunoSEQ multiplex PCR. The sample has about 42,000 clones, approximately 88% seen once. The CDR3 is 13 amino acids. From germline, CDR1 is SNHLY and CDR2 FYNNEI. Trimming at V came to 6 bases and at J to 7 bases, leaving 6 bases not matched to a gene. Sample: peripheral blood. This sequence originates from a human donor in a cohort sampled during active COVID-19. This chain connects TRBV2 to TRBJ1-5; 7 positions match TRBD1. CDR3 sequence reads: CASRQTGYQPQHF. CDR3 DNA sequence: TGTGCCAGCAGGCAGACAGGGTACCAGCCCCAGCATTTT.